This entry features one T cell receptor beta chain sequence. What it binds is not known. This sample is part of a study of T-cell reconstitution after alpha-beta-depleted transplantation in children. The study, taken as a whole, reports: As was reported, about two months after transplant, alpha-beta T cells came from several hundred expanded graft clones. Surviving recipient T cells and thymic progenitors underlay high day-60 TCRbeta diversity in some patients. A year post-transplant, T-cell counts and diversity derived mostly from newly produced T cells.

The germline CDR1 and CDR2 sequences are SGHDN and FVKESK. With 7 bases removed from V and 3 bases from J, the gap between germline ends came to 10 bases. There are 12 residues in the CDR3. Researchers prepared the TCRbeta library using unique molecular identifiers, the study reports. TCRdb reanalysed the PCR reads using MiXCR and keeps one entry per CDR3 protein. The table shows about 600,000 distinct CDR3 sequences, with 23% occurring only once. The chain joins TRBV14 to TRBJ2-7; D may match TRBD1 or TRBD2 (6 bases each). Sequences were derived from PBMCs, mostly from graft donor cells, sampled 360 days after TCRalphabeta/CD19-depleted stem cell transplant. The TCR originated in a boy in the first two years of life who had a stem cell transplant for acute myeloid leukemia, so the T cells may come from the graft donor. CDR3 bases: TGTGCCAGCAAGGGGGGCGGCTACGAGCAGTACTTC. This sequence encodes CASKGGGYEQYF.